These T cell receptor beta chains were read from a single sample in a study of cytomegalovirus exposure and HLA in healthy donors. Measured with immunoSEQ multiplex PCR; TCRdb has only the in-frame clones, and not every one. The sample lists roughly 100,000 clones; around 80% were seen once. The sequenced material came from PBMCs. The receptor set was obtained from a woman under 30 in good health and CMV-seropositive. Both conserved end residues are part of each CDR3. D genes are given only for firm matches. Some rows mark clone size as missing; the rest say once, few, many or name a class of expanded clone.

>TRBV19|-|-|TRBJ1-5|17
TGTGCCAGTAGTATATCTCGGGGATCACGGAGCAATCAGCCCCAGCATTTT
CASSISRGSRSNQPQHF
>TRBV2|-|-|TRBJ2-1|14
TGTGCCAGCACCGCACCGTACCCTAGCACAGAGCAGTTCTTC
CASTAPYPSTEQFF
>TRBV27|few|-|TRBJ1-2|15
TGTGCCAGCAGTCCCCCGGGGGGTGCTAGCTATGGCTACACCTTC
CASSPPGGASYGYTF
>TRBV25-1|-|-|TRBJ2-1|15
TGTGCCAGCAGTGAATCCCGGACACACTACAATGAGCAGTTCTTC
CASSESRTHYNEQFF
>TRBV6-1|-|TRBD1|TRBJ2-7|14
TGTGCCAGCAGTGCACGGGACAGGGTGCGAGAGCAGTACTTC
CASSARDRVREQYF
>TRBV28|-|-|TRBJ1-1|16
TGTGCCAGCAGTTTACTAAAGATACGGTCGCCCACTGAAGCTTTCTTT
CASSLLKIRSPTEAFF
>TRBV7-2|-|TRBD2|TRBJ2-7|15
TGTGCCAGCAGCGCAGGGACTAGCGGGATCTACGAGCAGTACTTC
CASSAGTSGIYEQYF
>TRBV9|-|TRBD2|TRBJ2-7|14
TGTGCCAGCAGCGTTGGTAGCGGGAGCTACGAGCAGTACTTC
CASSVGSGSYEQYF
>TRBV15|-|TRBD1|TRBJ1-1|16
TGTGCCACCAGCAGTGCAAGCACAGGGGCGGCTACTGAAGCTTTCTTT
CATSSASTGAATEAFF
>TRBV2|-|TRBD1|TRBJ1-5|15
TGTGCCAGCAGAGTGGACAGGAGCGGCAATCAGCCCCAGCATTTT
CASRVDRSGNQPQHF
>TRBV5-1|once|-|TRBJ1-1|14
TGCGCCAGCAGCTTGGGGCAGGGGAACGCTGAAGCTTTCTTT
CASSLGQGNAEAFF
>TRBV13|-|-|TRBJ2-7|15
TGTGCCAGCAGCCAGCGCGGAGCGGAAACCTACGAGCAGTACTTC
CASSQRGAETYEQYF
>TRBV29-1|-|-|TRBJ2-7|13
TGCAGCGTTGAGGAACAGGAATCCTACGAGCAGTACTTC
CSVEEQESYEQYF
>TRBV14|-|-|TRBJ2-3|12
TGTGCCAGCAGCCAAGATGTCGGTACGCAGTATTTT
CASSQDVGTQYF
>TRBV25-1|-|-|TRBJ1-1|14
TGTGCCAGCTCACCCTCGGGAGCGGACACTGAAGCTTTCTTT
CASSPSGADTEAFF
>TRBV5-4|-|-|TRBJ2-2|14
TGTGCCAGCAGCTTAGACTATTTAGCCGGGGAGCTGTTTTTT
CASSLDYLAGELFF
>TRBV25-1|-|-|TRBJ2-7|13
TGTGCCAGCAGTGGTTCCCTTTTCGGCGAGCAGTACTTC
CASSGSLFGEQYF
>TRBV6-1|-|-|TRBJ1-1|15
TGTGCCAGCAGTGAAAGGGGCAGGGGATTTACTGAAGCTTTCTTT
CASSERGRGFTEAFF
>TRBV27|-|-|TRBJ1-5|15
TGTGCCAGCAGTTTAGCGCCCGGGGGGAATCAGCCCCAGCATTTT
CASSLAPGGNQPQHF
>TRBV9|-|TRBD2|TRBJ2-4|15
TGTGCCAGCAGCGTAAGCGGGGCCCCCCAGAACATTCAGTACTTC
CASSVSGAPQNIQYF
>TRBV9|-|TRBD2|TRBJ2-3|16
TGTGCCAGCAGCCTCGGGACTAGCGGGAGCACAGATACGCAGTATTTT
CASSLGTSGSTDTQYF
>TRBV27|-|TRBD1|TRBJ1-5|15
TGTGCCAGCAGTCCCACAGGGGGTAGCAATCAGCCCCAGCATTTT
CASSPTGGSNQPQHF
>TRBV28|-|TRBD1|TRBJ2-3|13
TGTGCCAGCAGTTCGACAGGGGTTGATACGCAGTATTTT
CASSSTGVDTQYF
>TRBV9|-|TRBD1|TRBJ1-2|16
TGTGCCAGCAGCTTTAGAGGACAGGGGGACAACTATGGCTACACCTTC
CASSFRGQGDNYGYTF
>TRBV5-6|-|-|TRBJ2-7|17
TGTGCCAGCAGCCCCAGGGTTTACGATACCGGCTCCTACGAGCAGTACTTC
CASSPRVYDTGSYEQYF
>TRBV7-2|-|-|TRBJ2-3|14
TGTGCCAGCAGCTTAGCGCGGGGAACAGATACGCAGTATTTT
CASSLARGTDTQYF
>TRBV30|-|TRBD2|TRBJ2-1|13
TGTGCCTGGAGTAAGACTAGCCTCAATGAGCAGTTCTTC
CAWSKTSLNEQFF
>TRBV6-5|once|-|TRBJ1-1|12
TGTGCCAGCAGTTACGGGCAGGGTAAAGCTTTCTTT
CASSYGQGKAFF
>TRBV5-1|-|TRBD2|TRBJ2-7|15
TGCGCCAGCAGCTTGGCCGTTAGCGGGAGTGGCGAGCAGTACTTC
CASSLAVSGSGEQYF
>TRBV5-1|-|TRBD1|TRBJ2-7|17
TGCGCCAGCAGCTCGGCGGTGGGAATGACAGGGAACTACGAGCAGTACTTC
CASSSAVGMTGNYEQYF
>TRBV30|-|-|TRBJ1-1|13
TGTGCCTGGAGTCCTAGTTTTAACACTGAAGCTTTCTTT
CAWSPSFNTEAFF
>TRBV4-2|-|-|TRBJ2-2|12
TGTGCCAGCAGCCACGCTAGCGGGGAGCTGTTTTTT
CASSHASGELFF
>TRBV2|-|TRBD1|TRBJ1-4|15
TGTGCCAGCAGTAGCACAGGGGCAACTAATGAAAAACTGTTTTTT
CASSSTGATNEKLFF
>TRBV6-5|-|TRBD1|TRBJ2-7|15
TGTGCCAGCTCATGGGGACAGGGGGCAGGTTACGAGCAGTACTTC
CASSWGQGAGYEQYF
>TRBV19|once|-|TRBJ1-1|14
TGTGCCAGTAGTGCCAGGATAATGAACACTGAAGCTTTCTTT
CASSARIMNTEAFF
>TRBV13|-|TRBD1|TRBJ1-2|16
TGTGCCAGCAGCCGCGAGGGACAGGGGGCGCGCTATGGCTACACCTTC
CASSREGQGARYGYTF
>TRBV15|-|TRBD2|TRBJ2-7|15
TGTGCCACCAGCAGGGAGACTAGCGGGATGGGGGAGCAGTACTTC
CATSRETSGMGEQYF
>TRBV6-1|once|TRBD1|TRBJ1-5|15
TGTGCCAGCAGTGAGGGGGCAGGGGGTAATCAGCCCCAGCATTTT
CASSEGAGGNQPQHF
>TRBV30|few|-|TRBJ2-3|11
TGTGCCTGGAGTGTACAGCCGCGCCTGTATTTT
CAWSVQPRLYF
>TRBV2|-|TRBD2|TRBJ2-7|14
TGTGCCAGCATGATGACTAGCGGTACCTACGAGCAGTACTTC
CASMMTSGTYEQYF
>TRBV6-1|-|-|TRBJ1-1|14
TGTGCCAGCAGTGAAGCGGTACAGAACACTGAAGCTTTCTTT
CASSEAVQNTEAFF
>TRBV5-1|-|-|TRBJ2-1|14
TGCGCCAGCAGCTTGGACTCCGAGGTTGGTGAGCAGTTCTTC
CASSLDSEVGEQFF
>TRBV19|-|TRBD2|TRBJ2-7|15
TGTGCCAGTAGTAGCCAGCGAGCGGGAGTGTACGAGCAGTACTTC
CASSSQRAGVYEQYF
>TRBV4-2|-|TRBD1|TRBJ1-6|17
TGTGCCAGCAGCCAGGACAGGGATGGCTCCTATAATTCACCCCTCCACTTT
CASSQDRDGSYNSPLHF
>TRBV14|-|-|TRBJ2-3|15
TGTGCCAGCAGCCAAGGTCTTGTTTCTCTGGATACGCAGTATTTT
CASSQGLVSLDTQYF
>TRBV6-1|-|-|TRBJ2-3|13
TGTGCCAGTCGCCAGGACACGGCAGATACGCAGTATTTT
CASRQDTADTQYF
>TRBV29-1|-|-|TRBJ1-3|12
TGCAGCGTTAGACTCTCTGGAAACACCATATATTTT
CSVRLSGNTIYF